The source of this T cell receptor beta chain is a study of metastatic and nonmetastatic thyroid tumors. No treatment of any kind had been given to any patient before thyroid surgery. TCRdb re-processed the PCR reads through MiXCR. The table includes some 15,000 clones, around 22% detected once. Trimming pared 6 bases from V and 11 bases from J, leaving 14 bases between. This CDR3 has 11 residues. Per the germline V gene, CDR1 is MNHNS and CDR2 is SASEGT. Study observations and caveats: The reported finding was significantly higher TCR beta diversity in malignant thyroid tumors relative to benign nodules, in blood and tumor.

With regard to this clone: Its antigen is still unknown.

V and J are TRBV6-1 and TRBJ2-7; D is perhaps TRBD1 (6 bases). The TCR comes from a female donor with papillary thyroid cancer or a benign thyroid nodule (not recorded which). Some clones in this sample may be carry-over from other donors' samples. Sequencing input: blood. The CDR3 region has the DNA TGTGCCAGCAGCCACAGGGCCGGGGAGTACTTC. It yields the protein CASSHRAGEYF.